The next 30 T cell receptor beta chains were all read from a single sample in a study of T-cell reconstitution after alpha-beta-depleted transplantation in children. Preparing the TCRbeta library involved the use of unique molecular identifiers. TCRdb independently ran MiXCR on the PCR reads; one entry per CDR3 protein. The sample yields 700,000 to 950,000 distinct CDR3 sequences, roughly 15% seen once. This sample comprised PBMCs, mostly from graft donor cells, obtained 360 days after TCRalphabeta/CD19-depleted stem cell transplant. The receptors come from a male patient aged 10 to 17 who had a stem cell transplant for acute lymphoblastic leukemia, so the T cells may come from the graft donor.

The chain couples TRBV6-2 or TRBV6-3 to TRBJ1-2; no firm D call. The CDR3 runs 13 residues. The germline V gene encodes CDR1 MNHEY and CDR2 SVGEGT. The ends were cut back, 5 bases at V and 7 bases at J, with 14 bases in the middle. This CDR3 is CASSPLAGFGYTF. CDR3 coding DNA: TGTGCCAGCAGTCCCCTGGCGGGGTTTGGCTACACCTTC.

This chain connects TRBV2 to TRBJ2-7, with D perhaps matching TRBD2 (6 bases). CDR1 is SNHLY, CDR2 FYNNEI, per germline. CDR3 length equals 12 residues. The V end was cut by 6 bases, the J end by 3 bases, with 9 bases between. The DNA for the CDR3 is TGTGCCAGCAGGGAGGGGTACTACGAGCAGTACTTC. Encoded protein: CASREGYYEQYF.

J is TRBJ2-7 and V is TRBV27; tentatively, D is TRBD2 (5 bases). V was shortened by 3 bases and J by 2 bases, with 17 bases between the two germline ends. CDR3 size: 16 residues. The germline V gene encodes CDR1 MNHEY and CDR2 SMNVEV (reference sequence). CDR3 residues: CASSFSGVLSAYEQYF. Here the CDR3 DNA reads TGTGCCAGCAGTTTTTCCGGGGTGTTGTCCGCCTACGAGCAGTACTTC.

The gene calls are TRBV27 and TRBJ2-3; TRBD2 aligns across 8 bases. CDR1 and CDR2 from the germline V gene are MNHEY and SMNVEV (reference sequence). The V gene end was trimmed by 2 bases and the J gene end by 2 bases; junction bases not matched to a gene: 12. The CDR3 totals 18 residues. CDR3 protein: CASSLGGVAGPFTDTQYF. CDR3 DNA: TGTGCCAGCAGTTTAGGAGGCGTAGCGGGACCATTCACAGATACGCAGTATTTT.

This clonotype has more than one count but fewer than ten. The chain employs TRBV10-3 and TRBJ2-7; 8 nucleotides align to TRBD1. J gave up 3 bases and V 6 bases, and 1 base lay outside the gene matches. Germline V gene lookup returns CDR1 ENHRY and CDR2 SYGVKD. The CDR3 runs 12 residues. The CDR3 protein is CAISGQGYEQYF. The CDR3 nucleotides read TGTGCCATCAGCGGACAGGGCTACGAGCAGTACTTC.

This chain links TRBV11-1 with TRBJ2-1, with D hard to call. Looked up from germline, CDR1 is SGHAT and CDR2 is FQDESV (reference sequence). With 5 bases removed from V and 3 bases from J, the gap between germline ends came to 8 bases. This CDR3 comprises 13 residues. This CDR3 reads CASSTDHYNEQFF. The CDR3 DNA reads TGTGCCAGCAGCACAGACCACTACAATGAGCAGTTCTTC.

This rearrangement joins TRBV4-1 to TRBJ2-3; 13 positions agree with TRBD2. The J segment lost 7 bases and the V segment lost 2 bases, leaving 6 bases of the junction unmatched. The CDR3 is made up of 16 amino acids. In germline, CDR1 is MGHRA, CDR2 YSYEKL. The CDR3 reads CASSQPTSGRAYTQYF. For the CDR3, the DNA is TGCGCCAGCAGCCAACCCACTAGCGGGAGGGCCTATACGCAGTATTTT.

This clonotype was observed a few times. The chain employs TRBV20-1 and TRBJ1-1; TRBD1 might be the D (5 bases). The germline V and J ends were trimmed by 1 base and 8 bases, with 11 bases remaining between them. The CDR3 length is 12 residues. CDR1 and CDR2 (germline): DFQATT, SNEGSKA (reference sequence). In DNA form, the CDR3 reads TGCAGTGCTAGAGTAGCTGGGGCAGAAGCTTTCTTT. It specifies CSARVAGAEAFF.

The sample holds a few counts of this clonotype. The J gene is TRBJ2-7, the V gene TRBV5-1; no reliable D call. The length of the CDR3 is 16 residues. CDR1 and CDR2 (germline): SGHRS, YFSETQ. V gave up 2 bases and J gave up 5 bases, with 20 bases separating them. The CDR3 loop reads CASSLGPPLLGDEQYF. The CDR3, as DNA: TGCGCCAGCAGCTTAGGCCCGCCCCTACTTGGGGACGAGCAGTACTTC.

J is TRBJ1-1 and V is TRBV20-1; D perhaps matches TRBD1 (5 bases). Per the germline V gene, CDR1 is DFQATT and CDR2 is SNEGSKA (reference sequence). Deletions cut 0 bases from V and 0 bases from J, with 17 bases between. The CDR3 totals 17 residues. The CDR3 nucleotides are TGCAGTGCTAGAGATCATGGGGACCCGATGGTGAACACTGAAGCTTTCTTT. It encodes CSARDHGDPMVNTEAFF.

Only a few counts were recorded for this clonotype. This chain links TRBV25-1 with TRBJ2-1; 16 positions match TRBD2. J gave up 1 base and V 0 bases, and 6 bases lay outside the gene matches. CDR3 length: 20 amino acids. The germline V gene has CDR1 MGHDK and CDR2 SYGVNS. CDR3 DNA: TGTGCCAGCAGTGAATATATCGGGACTAGCGGGAGGGGGTCCTACAATGAGCAGTTCTTC. Residues: CASSEYIGTSGRGSYNEQFF.

The rearrangement joins TRBV12-5 to TRBJ2-2; D call uncertain. Per the germline V gene, CDR1 is LGHNT and CDR2 is FRNRAP. Between the trimmed V and J ends, which lost 8 bases and 5 bases, there was a span of 9 bases. There are 12 residues in the CDR3. Here the CDR3 reads CASCSPTGELFF. CDR3 sequence (DNA): TGTGCTAGTTGCAGTCCTACCGGGGAGCTGTTTTTT.

The V gene is TRBV12-3 or TRBV12-4, the J gene TRBJ2-7; tentatively, D is TRBD1 or TRBD2 (5 bases each). The CDR3 is 13 residues long. The V and J ends lost 6 bases and 10 bases respectively, with 19 bases between them. DNA for the CDR3: TGTGCCAGCAGGTCGCCGGGACCCCAGTTCCAGTACTTC. Its translation: CASRSPGPQFQYF.

V gene TRBV5-5 combines with J gene TRBJ2-7; 8 bases align to TRBD1. The V gene's germline CDR1 is SGHKS and CDR2 YYEKEE (reference sequence). The V and J ends lost 4 bases and 6 bases, in that order; junction bases with no gene match: 15. This CDR3 is 16 amino acids long. Written as DNA, the CDR3 is TGTGCCAGCAGCAAGGACAGGGTCTTTTCCCTGGTCGAGCAGTACTTC. It encodes CASSKDRVFSLVEQYF.

This clonotype was seen a few times. The V and J genes are TRBV12-5 and TRBJ2-3; no firm D call. V lost 2 bases and J 1 base, leaving 16 bases between the germline ends. The CDR3 runs to 17 residues. In germline, CDR1 is LGHNT, CDR2 FRNRAP. CDR3 DNA sequence: TGTGCTAGTGGTTTGCCAGAACGCGCCGATCGCACAGATACGCAGTATTTT. Translating it yields CASGLPERADRTDTQYF. Filled out from reference TRBV12-5 and TRBJ2-3, the complete variable domain reads DARVTQTPRHKVTEMGQEVTMRCQPILGHNTVFWYRQTMMQGLELLAYFRNRAPLDDSGMPKDRFSAEMPDATLATLKIQPSEPRDSAVYFCASGLPERADRTDTQYFGPGTRLTVL.

CDR3 region: CSARDTARGVQGENQPQHF. CDR3 bases: TGCAGTGCTAGAGATACGGCCCGCGGGGTACAGGGGGAGAATCAGCCCCAGCATTTT. This rearrangement joins TRBV20-1 to TRBJ1-5, with 8 bases lining up with TRBD1. Germline CDR1 and CDR2: DFQATT and SNEGSKA (reference sequence). The junction had 17 bases not matched to a gene; V was cut back by 0 bases and J by 4 bases. The CDR3 is 19 residues long.

The chain is built from TRBV7-3 and TRBJ2-7; TRBD2 matches at 8 bases. There are 14 residues in the CDR3. The junction had 9 bases not matched to a gene; V was cut back by 5 bases and J by 6 bases. The germline V gene encodes CDR1 SGHTA and CDR2 FQGTGA. CDR3 sequence reads: CASSLLAGSGEQYF. CDR3 DNA: TGTGCCAGCAGCCTCCTAGCGGGCTCTGGCGAGCAGTACTTC.

This clonotype appeared a few times. The rearrangement joins TRBV6-2 or TRBV6-3 to TRBJ2-7; tentative D call: TRBD1 (5 bases). CDR1 MNHEY and CDR2 SVGEGT come from the germline V gene. The CDR3 is 14 amino acids. Trimming stripped 9 bases from V and 4 bases from J, with 19 bases between. The CDR3 is CASNRTPPLYEQYF. In nucleotides, the CDR3 is TGTGCCAGTAATAGGACACCTCCTCTATACGAGCAGTACTTC.

In its sample, this clonotype was seen a few times. This rearrangement joins TRBV7-2 to TRBJ2-5, with D possibly being TRBD2 (7 bases). Trimming removed 4 bases from V and 2 bases from J, with 17 bases in between. The CDR3 length is 16 residues. Per the germline V gene, CDR1 is SGHTA and CDR2 is FQGNSA. In DNA, the CDR3 is TGTGCCAGCAGCTGGGGGGGCTGGTTTGGGCAAGAGACCCAGTACTTC. Protein sequence: CASSWGGWFGQETQYF.

The chain has TRBV5-1 and TRBJ1-1, with D perhaps TRBD1 (5 bases). Looked up from germline, CDR1 is SGHRS and CDR2 is YFSETQ. V lost 4 bases, J lost 7 bases, and 11 bases lay in between. This CDR3 is 12 amino acids long. The DNA of the CDR3 is TGCGCCAGCAGCCGCTCGGGGCTTGAAGCTTTCTTT. The encoded protein is CASSRSGLEAFF.

The sample holds a few counts of this clonotype. The rearrangement joins TRBV4-2 to TRBJ1-2; 8 nucleotides agree with TRBD1. V was clipped by 0 bases and J by 5 bases; unmatched bases: 14. CDR1 is LGHNA, CDR2 YNFKEQ, per germline. The CDR3 sequence is 18 residues long. The DNA of the CDR3 is TGTGCCAGCAGCCAAGATGCCCACCCCTGGACAGGGAAGTATGGCTACACCTTC. Residues: CASSQDAHPWTGKYGYTF.

This clonotype has just a few counts. The V call is TRBV27, the J call TRBJ2-3; 7 bases line up with TRBD2. Germline CDR1 reads MNHEY; CDR2 reads SMNVEV (reference sequence). The CDR3 extends over 16 amino acids. V dropped 0 bases and J dropped 6; count of bases not matched to a gene: 9. The CDR3 sequence: CASSLSGGGRVDTQYF. The CDR3, as DNA: TGTGCCAGCAGTTTATCGGGCGGGGGACGGGTCGATACGCAGTATTTT.

The chain recombines TRBV20-1 with TRBJ2-1; D gene ambiguous. Germline CDR1 is DFQATT and CDR2 is SNEGSKA (reference sequence). The CDR3 is 11 residues long. V gave up 7 bases and J gave up 0 bases, with 4 bases separating them. CDR3 sequence (DNA): TGCAGTGTAAGCTCCTACAATGAGCAGTTCTTC. Translated: CSVSSYNEQFF.

This clonotype was picked up many times. J is TRBJ2-7 and V is TRBV3-1, with TRBD1 matching over 10 bases. The trim removed 4 bases at V and 2 bases at J, leaving 5 bases unmatched. This CDR3 has 15 amino acids. The V gene's germline CDR1 is LGHDT and CDR2 YNNKEL (reference sequence). The CDR3 DNA sequence: TGTGCCAGCAGCCCCCAGACAGGGGGCGCCTACGAGCAGTACTTC. Residues: CASSPQTGGAYEQYF.

This rearrangement joins TRBV12-3 or TRBV12-4 to TRBJ1-1; D gene uncertain. The CDR3 loop spans 9 amino acids. The V gene lost 6 bases and the J gene lost 11 bases, with 7 bases spanning the gap. The CDR3 loop is CASSRRAFF. The CDR3 nucleotides read TGTGCCAGCAGCAGAAGGGCTTTCTTT.

The V and J genes are TRBV20-1 and TRBJ2-3; D not resolved. V was shortened by 5 bases and J by 2 bases, with 14 bases between the two germline ends. The CDR3 is 14 residues long. The germline CDR1 and CDR2 sequences are DFQATT and SNEGSKA (reference sequence). CDR3 amino acids: CSAAWVTNTDTQYF. CDR3 bases: TGCAGTGCTGCGTGGGTTACAAACACAGATACGCAGTATTTT.

The chain links TRBV20-1 to TRBJ2-5, with TRBD2 identical over 7 bases. Germline CDR1 is DFQATT and CDR2 is SNEGSKA (reference sequence). This CDR3 is built from 17 residues. V was clipped by 3 bases and J by 2 bases; unmatched bases: 15. The CDR3 loop reads CSASKLLRAGRQETQYF. CDR3 nucleotides: TGCAGTGCTAGTAAACTGTTGCGAGCGGGAAGGCAAGAGACCCAGTACTTC.

This sequence joins TRBV5-1 and TRBJ2-3, with D possibly TRBD1 on 6 matching bases. Germline CDR1 is SGHRS and CDR2 is YFSETQ. CDR3 length: 14 residues. Trimming pared 7 bases from V and 3 bases from J, leaving 15 bases between. This CDR3 reads CASARGVSTDTQYF. Written as DNA, the CDR3 is TGCGCCAGCGCCAGGGGAGTATCGACAGATACGCAGTATTTT.

The chain carries TRBV25-1 and TRBJ2-1, with TRBD2 matching over 11 bases. V shed 3 bases, J shed 2 bases, and the junction held 3 bases outside the gene matches. There are 16 residues in the CDR3. The germline V gene has CDR1 MGHDK and CDR2 SYGVNS. The CDR3 sequence is CASSEGLAVPYNEQFF. DNA of the CDR3: TGTGCCAGCAGTGAGGGACTAGCGGTACCCTACAATGAGCAGTTCTTC.

The chain recombines TRBV5-1 with TRBJ2-7, with 9 bases aligning to TRBD2. Germline loops: CDR1 SGHRS, CDR2 YFSETQ. The CDR3 contains 15 residues. V lost 4 bases to trimming and J lost 2 bases; unmatched junction nucleotides: 7. Here the CDR3 DNA reads TGCGCCAGCAGCCGGGGGACTAGCTCTGCCTACGAGCAGTACTTC. Its protein product is CASSRGTSSAYEQYF.